What follows is one T cell receptor beta chain and its context. V lost 6 bases and J 8 bases, leaving 13 bases between the germline ends. CDR3 length: 12 amino acids. Germline CDR1 MGHDK, CDR2 SYGVNS. The TCR beta repertoire was assessed by survey-level immunoSEQ sequencing. Clones were read by immunoSEQ multiplex PCR, and TCRdb kept only the in-frame ones, dropping some. The repertoire includes under 90,000 clones, 93% of them detected once, and 3.5% to 5.5% sits in the top ten. The chain has TRBV25-1 and TRBJ1-2, with D unresolved. This clonotype originated in a man aged 35-49 years with rheumatoid arthritis. The material sequenced was PBMCs. For the CDR3, the DNA is TGTGCCAGCAGATCCGGCCCTCAGGGCTACACCTTC. Protein product: CASRSGPQGYTF.